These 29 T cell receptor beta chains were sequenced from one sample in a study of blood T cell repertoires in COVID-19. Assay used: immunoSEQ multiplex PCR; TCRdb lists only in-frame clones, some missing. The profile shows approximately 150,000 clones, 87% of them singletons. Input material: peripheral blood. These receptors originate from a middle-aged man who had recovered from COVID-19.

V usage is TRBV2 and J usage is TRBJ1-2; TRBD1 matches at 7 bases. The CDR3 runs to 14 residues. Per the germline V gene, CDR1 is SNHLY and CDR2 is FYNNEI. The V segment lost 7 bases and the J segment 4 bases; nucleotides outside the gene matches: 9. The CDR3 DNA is TGTGCCAGCACCCTCCAGGGGGAAACCTATGGCTACACCTTC. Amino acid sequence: CASTLQGETYGYTF.

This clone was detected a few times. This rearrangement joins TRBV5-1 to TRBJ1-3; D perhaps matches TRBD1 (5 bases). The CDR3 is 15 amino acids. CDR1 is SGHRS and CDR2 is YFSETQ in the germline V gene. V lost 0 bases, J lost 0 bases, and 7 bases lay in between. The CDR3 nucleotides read TGCGCCAGCAGCTTGGACAGGTCCTCTGGAAACACCATATATTTT. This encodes CASSLDRSSGNTIYF.

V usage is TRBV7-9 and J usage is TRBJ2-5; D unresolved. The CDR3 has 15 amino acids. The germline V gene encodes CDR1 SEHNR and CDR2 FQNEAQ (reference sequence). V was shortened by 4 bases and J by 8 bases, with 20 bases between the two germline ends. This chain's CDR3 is CASSSRDILPNTQYF. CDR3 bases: TGTGCCAGCAGCTCGAGAGACATACTCCCGAATACCCAGTACTTC.

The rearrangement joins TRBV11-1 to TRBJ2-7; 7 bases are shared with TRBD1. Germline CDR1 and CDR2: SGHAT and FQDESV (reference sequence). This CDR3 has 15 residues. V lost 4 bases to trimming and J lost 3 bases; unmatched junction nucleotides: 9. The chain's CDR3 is CASSYRDRGNYEQYF. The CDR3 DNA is TGTGCCAGCAGCTACCGGGACAGAGGTAACTACGAGCAGTACTTC.

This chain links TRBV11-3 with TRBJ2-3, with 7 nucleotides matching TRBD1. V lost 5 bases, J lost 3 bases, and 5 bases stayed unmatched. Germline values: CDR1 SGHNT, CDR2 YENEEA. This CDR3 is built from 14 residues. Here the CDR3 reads CASSRQGETDTQYF. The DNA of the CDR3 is TGTGCCAGCAGCCGACAGGGTGAGACAGATACGCAGTATTTT.

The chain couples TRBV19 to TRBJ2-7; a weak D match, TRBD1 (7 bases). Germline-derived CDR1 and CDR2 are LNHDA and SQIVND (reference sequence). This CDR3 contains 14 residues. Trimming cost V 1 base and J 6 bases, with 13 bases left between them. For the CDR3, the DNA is TGTGCCAGTAGTATAGTAGGAGGGGGCAGCGAGCAGTACTTC. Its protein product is CASSIVGGGSEQYF.

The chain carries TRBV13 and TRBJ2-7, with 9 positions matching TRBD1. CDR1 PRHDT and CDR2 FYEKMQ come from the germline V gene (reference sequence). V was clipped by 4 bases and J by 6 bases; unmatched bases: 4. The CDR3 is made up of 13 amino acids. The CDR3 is CASSSGQGGEQYF. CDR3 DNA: TGTGCCAGCAGCTCGGGACAGGGTGGCGAGCAGTACTTC.

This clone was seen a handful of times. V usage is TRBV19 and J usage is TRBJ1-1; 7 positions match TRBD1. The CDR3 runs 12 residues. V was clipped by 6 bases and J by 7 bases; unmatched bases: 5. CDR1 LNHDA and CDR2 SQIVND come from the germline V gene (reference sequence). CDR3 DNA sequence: TGTGCCAGTAGAGACAGGGATGTTGAAGCTTTCTTT. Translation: CASRDRDVEAFF.

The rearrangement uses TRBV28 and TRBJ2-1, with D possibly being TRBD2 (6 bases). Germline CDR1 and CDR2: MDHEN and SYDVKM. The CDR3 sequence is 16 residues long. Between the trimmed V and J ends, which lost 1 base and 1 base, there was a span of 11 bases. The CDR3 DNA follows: TGTGCCAGCAGTTTATATGAGGGGAGGTCCTACAATGAGCAGTTCTTC. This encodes CASSLYEGRSYNEQFF.

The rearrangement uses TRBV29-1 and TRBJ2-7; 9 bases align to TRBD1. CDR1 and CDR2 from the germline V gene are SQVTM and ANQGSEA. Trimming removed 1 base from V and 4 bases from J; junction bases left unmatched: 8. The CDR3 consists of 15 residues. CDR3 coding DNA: TGCAGCGTTGAAGCCCTGGACAGGGGTATTTACGAGCAGTACTTC. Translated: CSVEALDRGIYEQYF.

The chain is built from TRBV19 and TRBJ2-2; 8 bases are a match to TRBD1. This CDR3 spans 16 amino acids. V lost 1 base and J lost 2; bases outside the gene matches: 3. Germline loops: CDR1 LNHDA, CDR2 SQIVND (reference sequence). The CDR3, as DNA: TGTGCCAGTAGTATAGTGGGACAGGCAAACACCGGGGAGCTGTTTTTT. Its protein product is CASSIVGQANTGELFF. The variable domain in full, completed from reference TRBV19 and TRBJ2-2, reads DGGITQSPKYLFRKEGQNVTLSCEQNLNHDAMYWYRQDPGQGLRLIYYSQIVNDFQKGDIAEGYSVSREKKESFPLTVTSAQKNPTAFYLCASSIVGQANTGELFFGEGSRLTVL.

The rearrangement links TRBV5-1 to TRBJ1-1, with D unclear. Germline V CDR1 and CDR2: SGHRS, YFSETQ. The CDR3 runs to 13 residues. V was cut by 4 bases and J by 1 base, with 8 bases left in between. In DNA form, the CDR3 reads TGCGCCAGCAGCCCGGTATCGAACACTGAAGCTTTCTTT. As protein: CASSPVSNTEAFF.

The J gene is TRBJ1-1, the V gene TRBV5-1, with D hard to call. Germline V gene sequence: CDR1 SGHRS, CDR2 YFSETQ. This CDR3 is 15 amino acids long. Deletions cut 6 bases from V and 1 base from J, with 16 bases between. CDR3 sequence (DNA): TGCGCCAGCAAAAGGACTGTGTCAGAGAACACTGAAGCTTTCTTT. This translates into CASKRTVSENTEAFF.

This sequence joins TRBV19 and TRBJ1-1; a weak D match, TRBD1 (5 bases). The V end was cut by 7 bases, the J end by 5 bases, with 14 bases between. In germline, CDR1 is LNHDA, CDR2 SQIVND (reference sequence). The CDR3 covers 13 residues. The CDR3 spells CASKGYRGTEAFF. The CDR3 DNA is TGTGCCAGTAAAGGGTATAGGGGTACTGAAGCTTTCTTT.

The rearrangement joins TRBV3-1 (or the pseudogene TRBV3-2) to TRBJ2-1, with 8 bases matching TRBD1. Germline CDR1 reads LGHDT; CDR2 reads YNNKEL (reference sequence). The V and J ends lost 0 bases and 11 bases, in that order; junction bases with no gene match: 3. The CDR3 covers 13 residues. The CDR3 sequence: CASSQDWTGKQFF. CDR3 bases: TGTGCCAGCAGCCAAGATTGGACAGGGAAGCAGTTCTTC.

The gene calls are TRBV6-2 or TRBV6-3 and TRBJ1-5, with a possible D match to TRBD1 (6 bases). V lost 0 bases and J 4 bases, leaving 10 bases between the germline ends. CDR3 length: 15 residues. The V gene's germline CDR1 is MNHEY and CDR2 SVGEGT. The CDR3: CASSYSFQGNQPQHF. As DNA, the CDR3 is TGTGCCAGCAGTTACTCGTTTCAGGGGAATCAGCCCCAGCATTTT.

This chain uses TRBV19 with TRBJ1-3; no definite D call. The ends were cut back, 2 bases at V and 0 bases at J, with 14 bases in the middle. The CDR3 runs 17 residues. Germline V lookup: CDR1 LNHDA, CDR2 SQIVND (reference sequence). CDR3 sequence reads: CASSISSGKNSGNTIYF. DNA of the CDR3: TGTGCCAGTAGTATATCTTCCGGGAAAAACTCTGGAAACACCATATATTTT.

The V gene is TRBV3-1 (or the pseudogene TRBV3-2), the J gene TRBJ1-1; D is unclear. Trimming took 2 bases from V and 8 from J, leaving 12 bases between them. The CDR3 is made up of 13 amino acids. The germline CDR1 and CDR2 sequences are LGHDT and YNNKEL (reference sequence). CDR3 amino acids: CASSQSGINEAFF. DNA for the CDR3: TGTGCCAGCAGCCAATCGGGGATCAACGAAGCTTTCTTT.

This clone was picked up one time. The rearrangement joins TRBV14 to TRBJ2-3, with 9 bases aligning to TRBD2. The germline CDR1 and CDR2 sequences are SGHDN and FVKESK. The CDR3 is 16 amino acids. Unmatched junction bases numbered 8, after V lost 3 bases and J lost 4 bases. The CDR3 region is CASSHWRGGHSDTQYF. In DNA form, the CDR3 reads TGTGCCAGCAGCCACTGGCGGGGGGGCCACTCAGATACGCAGTATTTT.

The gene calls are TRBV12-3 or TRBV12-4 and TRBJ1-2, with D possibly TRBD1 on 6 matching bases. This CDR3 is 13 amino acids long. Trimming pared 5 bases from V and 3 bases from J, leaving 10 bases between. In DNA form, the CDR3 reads TGTGCCAGCAGTCCCCGGACAGACTATGGCTACACCTTC. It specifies CASSPRTDYGYTF.

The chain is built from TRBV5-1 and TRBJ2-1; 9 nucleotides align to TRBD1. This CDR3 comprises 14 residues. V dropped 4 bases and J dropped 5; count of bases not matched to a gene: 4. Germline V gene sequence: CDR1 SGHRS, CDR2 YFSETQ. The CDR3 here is CASSPTGGNNEQFF. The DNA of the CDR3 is TGCGCCAGCAGCCCGACAGGGGGTAACAATGAGCAGTTCTTC.

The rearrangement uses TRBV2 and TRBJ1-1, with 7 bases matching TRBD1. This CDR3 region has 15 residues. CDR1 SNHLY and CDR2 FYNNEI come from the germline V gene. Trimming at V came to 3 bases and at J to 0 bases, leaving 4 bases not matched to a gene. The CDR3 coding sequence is TGTGCCAGCAGTGAGTTGACAGGGCTGAACACTGAAGCTTTCTTT. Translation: CASSELTGLNTEAFF.

This chain's CDR3 is CASTTTGVGTEAFF. In DNA, the CDR3 is TGTGCCAGCACCACAACGGGTGTGGGCACTGAAGCTTTCTTT. This chain joins TRBV5-5 and TRBJ1-1; D is ambiguous. In germline, CDR1 is SGHKS, CDR2 YYEKEE (reference sequence). This CDR3 comprises 14 residues. The V and J ends lost 6 bases and 4 bases respectively, with 16 bases between them.

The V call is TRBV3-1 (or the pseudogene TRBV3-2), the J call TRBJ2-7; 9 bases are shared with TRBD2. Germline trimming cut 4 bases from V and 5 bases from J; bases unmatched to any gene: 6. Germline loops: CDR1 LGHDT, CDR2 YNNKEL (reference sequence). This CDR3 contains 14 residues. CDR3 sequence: CASSLSGTSNEQYF. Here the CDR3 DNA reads TGTGCCAGCAGCCTTTCCGGGACTAGCAACGAGCAGTACTTC.

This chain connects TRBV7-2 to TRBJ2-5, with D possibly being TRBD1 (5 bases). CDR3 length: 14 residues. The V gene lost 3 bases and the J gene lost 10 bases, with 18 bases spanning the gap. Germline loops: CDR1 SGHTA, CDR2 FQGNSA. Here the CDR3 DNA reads TGTGCCAGCAGCTTTCCCCCAAACCAAGGGGTCCAGTACTTC. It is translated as CASSFPPNQGVQYF.

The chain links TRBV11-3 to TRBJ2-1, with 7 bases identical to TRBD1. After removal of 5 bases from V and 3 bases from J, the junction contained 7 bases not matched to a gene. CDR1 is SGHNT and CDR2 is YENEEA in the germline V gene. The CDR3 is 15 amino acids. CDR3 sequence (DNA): TGTGCCAGCAGCATGAACCGGGACAGCTACAATGAGCAGTTCTTC. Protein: CASSMNRDSYNEQFF.

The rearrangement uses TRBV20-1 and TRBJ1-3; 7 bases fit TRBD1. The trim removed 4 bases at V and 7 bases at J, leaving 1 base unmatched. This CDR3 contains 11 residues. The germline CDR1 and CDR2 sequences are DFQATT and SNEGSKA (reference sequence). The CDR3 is CSATRGNTIYF. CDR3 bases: TGCAGTGCTACCAGGGGGAACACCATATATTTT.

For the CDR3, the DNA is TGCGCCAGCAGCCAAGATGGAGCCGGGGTTGTATCACCCCTCCACTTT. This gives the protein CASSQDGAGVVSPLHF. The chain is built from TRBV4-1 and TRBJ1-6; D uncertain. V dropped 0 bases and J dropped 10 bases, with 16 bases sitting between them. This CDR3 spans 16 amino acids. Germline V CDR1 and CDR2: MGHRA, YSYEKL.

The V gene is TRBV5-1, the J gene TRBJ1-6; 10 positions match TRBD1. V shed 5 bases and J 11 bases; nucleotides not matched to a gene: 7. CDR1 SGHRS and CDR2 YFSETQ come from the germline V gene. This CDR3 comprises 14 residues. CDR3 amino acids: CASSPTGGSPPLHF. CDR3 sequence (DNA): TGCGCCAGCAGTCCGACAGGGGGCTCACCACCCCTCCACTTT.